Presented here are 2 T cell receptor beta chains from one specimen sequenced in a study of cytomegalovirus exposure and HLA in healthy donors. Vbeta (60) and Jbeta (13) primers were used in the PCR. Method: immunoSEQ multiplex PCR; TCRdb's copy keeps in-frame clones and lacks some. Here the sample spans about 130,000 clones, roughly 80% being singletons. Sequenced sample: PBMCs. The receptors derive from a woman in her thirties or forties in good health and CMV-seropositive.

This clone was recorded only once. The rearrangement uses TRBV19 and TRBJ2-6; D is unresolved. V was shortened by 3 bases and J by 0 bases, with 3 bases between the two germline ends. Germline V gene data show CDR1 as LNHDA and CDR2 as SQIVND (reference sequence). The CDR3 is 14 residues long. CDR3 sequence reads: CASSIYSGANVLTF. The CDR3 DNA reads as TGTGCCAGTAGTATTTACTCTGGGGCCAACGTCCTGACTTTC.

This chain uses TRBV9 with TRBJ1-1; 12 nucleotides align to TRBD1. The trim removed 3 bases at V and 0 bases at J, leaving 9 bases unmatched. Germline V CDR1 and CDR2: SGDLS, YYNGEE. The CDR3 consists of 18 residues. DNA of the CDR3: TGTGCCAGCAGCGGAAATCCGGGACAGGGGGCCTTGAACACTGAAGCTTTCTTT. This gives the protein CASSGNPGQGALNTEAFF.